Listed below are T cell receptor beta chains from one sample, sequenced in a study of beta chain features in type 1 diabetes. Assay: immunoSEQ multiplex PCR; the TCRdb copy retains only in-frame clones and omits some. The sample has 550,000 to 850,000 clones, over 10% seen once. Sequenced input: naive CD4+ T cells from blood. The receptors come from a man younger than 35 with type 1 diabetes. CDR3s include the opening cysteine and the closing phenylalanine or tryptophan. Each record gives: CDR3 protein, CDR3 DNA, D gene, V gene, J gene, clone size. D genes are given only for firm matches. Some rows have no size entry. The others give once, few or many, or a class for an expanded clone.

CDR3 protein: CASRGQGTYEQYF; CDR3 DNA: TGTGCCAGCAGAGGACAGGGGACCTACGAGCAGTACTTC; D gene: TRBD1; V gene: TRBV6-5; J gene: TRBJ2-7; clone size: once
CDR3 protein: CASSLQGPETQYF; CDR3 DNA: TGTGCCAGCAGCTTACAGGGGCCGGAGACCCAGTACTTC; D gene: -; V gene: TRBV7-6; J gene: TRBJ2-5; clone size: -
CDR3 protein: CASTEEGDTQYF; CDR3 DNA: TGCGCCAGTACCGAGGAGGGAGATACGCAGTATTTT; D gene: -; V gene: TRBV5-1; J gene: TRBJ2-3; clone size: -
CDR3 protein: CASTDIPRNEQFF; CDR3 DNA: TGTGCCAGCACCGATATACCGAGGAATGAGCAGTTCTTC; D gene: -; V gene: TRBV11-2; J gene: TRBJ2-1; clone size: few
CDR3 protein: CASSSPGLEAFF; CDR3 DNA: TGTGCCAGCAGCTCTCCAGGGCTGGAAGCTTTCTTT; D gene: -; V gene: TRBV7-9; J gene: TRBJ1-1; clone size: -
CDR3 protein: CAWAVMNTEAFF; CDR3 DNA: TGTGCCTGGGCAGTGATGAACACTGAAGCTTTCTTT; D gene: -; V gene: TRBV30; J gene: TRBJ1-1; clone size: few
CDR3 protein: CASSSRNTGELFF; CDR3 DNA: TGTGCCAGCAGCTCCCGGAACACCGGGGAGCTGTTTTTT; D gene: -; V gene: TRBV11-3; J gene: TRBJ2-2; clone size: -
CDR3 protein: CASSVDDSRETQYF; CDR3 DNA: TGTGCCAGCAGCGTAGACGACAGTAGGGAGACCCAGTACTTC; D gene: -; V gene: TRBV9; J gene: TRBJ2-5; clone size: -
CDR3 protein: CASSESSRQGNEQFF; CDR3 DNA: TGCGCCAGCAGTGAGTCTAGTCGACAGGGGAATGAGCAGTTCTTC; D gene: TRBD1; V gene: TRBV10-1; J gene: TRBJ2-1; clone size: -
CDR3 protein: CSASVGDTQYF; CDR3 DNA: TGCAGTGCTAGTGTGGGAGATACGCAGTATTTT; D gene: -; V gene: TRBV20-1; J gene: TRBJ2-3; clone size: few
CDR3 protein: CASSLSTDTQYF; CDR3 DNA: TGCGCCAGCAGCTTGTCCACAGATACGCAGTATTTT; D gene: -; V gene: TRBV5-1; J gene: TRBJ2-3; clone size: -
CDR3 protein: CASSLAVRRESQETQYF; CDR3 DNA: TGTGCCAGCAGCTTAGCGGTTCGCAGGGAATCGCAAGAGACCCAGTACTTC; D gene: -; V gene: TRBV7-2; J gene: TRBJ2-5; clone size: few
CDR3 protein: CASSPDNQETQYF; CDR3 DNA: TGTGCCAGCAGTCCGGACAACCAAGAGACCCAGTACTTC; D gene: -; V gene: TRBV27; J gene: TRBJ2-5; clone size: -
CDR3 protein: CASSIMQADYGYTF; CDR3 DNA: TGTGCCAGCAGCATTATGCAGGCGGACTATGGCTACACCTTC; D gene: -; V gene: TRBV9; J gene: TRBJ1-2; clone size: -
CDR3 protein: CASSVGYGANVLTF; CDR3 DNA: TGTGCCAGCAGCGTAGGGTACGGGGCCAACGTCCTGACTTTC; D gene: -; V gene: TRBV9; J gene: TRBJ2-6; clone size: few
CDR3 protein: CASSLYRGPYEQYF; CDR3 DNA: TGTGCCAGCAGTTTATACCGGGGTCCCTACGAGCAGTACTTC; D gene: -; V gene: TRBV28; J gene: TRBJ2-7; clone size: -
CDR3 protein: CASGSNDHEQFF; CDR3 DNA: TGTGCCAGCGGATCCAACGACCATGAGCAGTTCTTC; D gene: -; V gene: TRBV2; J gene: TRBJ2-1; clone size: -
CDR3 protein: CASSSSDRGNSPLHF; CDR3 DNA: TGTGCCAGCAGCTCCTCCGACAGGGGGAATTCACCCCTCCACTTT; D gene: TRBD1; V gene: TRBV27; J gene: TRBJ1-6; clone size: few